This TCR beta chain was captured by sequencing in a study of CD8 T cells in ankylosing spondylitis (dated by TCRdb to the late 2010s). Regarding the complete study: The study profiled T cell receptor beta repertoires in healthy donors and ankylosing spondylitis patients to find disease-linked TCR variants. The full study cohort comprised 20 to 30 ankylosing spondylitis patients and over a hundred healthy donors. Samples of peripheral blood were taken, and for ankylosing spondylitis patients, synovial fluid was collected as well.

This clonotype has a count of ten or more. No cognate antigen has been identified for it. Base qualities are not provided; no much larger clone lies one nucleotide away. Sequencing instrument: Illumina HiSeq 2500. Quantitative 5'-RACE with molecular barcodes was the method used to prepare the TCR beta libraries. Concerning the study's data processing: A new computational method based on a probabilistic model of VDJ rearrangement was used to identify disease-linked TCR variants. TCRdb reprocessed the public reads (quality trimming at Q25 with fastp, clone calling with MiXCR) and kept in-frame beta chains. Rows with a matching CDR3 protein are joined into one entry that keeps the most common DNA and genes. In this record, the V and J calls reflect TCRdb's handling and not the investigators' own analysis. The table for this sample lists around 150,000 distinct CDR3 sequences; about 17% of them were counted only once. The top ten clones comprise approximately 7.6% of the sample.

Results and caveats for the whole study, not just this receptor: According to the report, matched synovial fluid samples from ankylosing spondylitis patients were significantly enriched for the disease-linked clones. Some TCR beta motif variants had previously been reported in synovial fluid and blood of reactive arthritis patients, which suggested common disease-initiation mechanisms. A CD8+ phenotype was shown by the disease-linked clones, which were found at relatively low frequencies in peripheral blood. A TCR beta motif of eight highly homologous amino acid variants appeared characteristic of blood from ankylosing spondylitis patients.

Trimming at the junction amounts to 3 bases on V and 3 bases on J, and the germline ends lie 12 bases apart. Taken from cysteine to phenylalanine, the CDR3 has 14 residues. Left in the record is the CDR3 DNA by itself, 42 bases read in frame from the first base. Based on the germline V gene, the CDR1 and CDR2 sequences are SGHRS and YFSETQ. The V and J genes are TRBV5-1 and TRBJ1-2; no D gene can be assigned with confidence. Sequenced material: blood, either unsorted or a sorted T cell fraction (not recorded which). The receptor comes from a male donor with ankylosing spondylitis or in good health (not recorded which). The DNA is as follows: TGCGCCAGCAGCTCGATTGGTTTCGACTATGGCTACACCTTC. This is translated as CASSSIGFDYGYTF.